Below, 21 T cell receptor beta chains from the same sample are listed, as sequenced in a study of blood T cell repertoires in COVID-19 (dated by TCRdb to about 2020). Library preparation employed the immunoSEQ multiplex PCR assay. TCRdb obtained this table from immuneACCESS and retained in-frame rearrangements with V and J assigned. These tables miss some clones; where compared with another copy, unresolved V genes account for less than half of the shortfall, and the remainder is unexplained. The sample records about 440,000 clones, around 89% of which are singletons. The ten largest clonotypes hold 4% to 5.5% of the sample. Sequenced material: peripheral blood. The receptors here all came from a woman in her twenties or thirties with acute or convalescent COVID-19.

The chain carries TRBV5-1 and TRBJ1-6; TRBD1 might be the D (6 bases). V was cut by 3 bases and J by 6 bases, with 10 bases left in between. Per germline, CDR1 SGHRS and CDR2 YFSETQ. The length of the CDR3 is 14 residues. The CDR3: CASSSQDSNSPLHF. DNA for the CDR3: TGCGCCAGCAGCTCCCAGGACAGTAATTCACCCCTCCACTTT.

The table lists this clone with a few counts. The rearrangement joins TRBV28 to TRBJ2-5, with 8 bases fitting TRBD1. Unmatched junction bases numbered 5, after V lost 6 bases and J lost 2 bases. CDR1 MDHEN and CDR2 SYDVKM come from the germline V gene. This CDR3 comprises 14 residues. DNA of the CDR3: TGTGCCAGCAGATGGGACAGGTTACAAGAGACCCAGTACTTC. Protein: CASRWDRLQETQYF. Full variable domain (missing parts from reference TRBV28 and TRBJ2-5): DVKVTQSSRYLVKRTGEKVFLECVQDMDHENMFWYRQDPGLGLRLIYFSYDVKMKEKGDIPEGYSVSREKKERFSLILESASTNQTSMYLCASRWDRLQETQYFGPGTRLLVL.

Here the CDR3 reads CASSSGTGELFF. The CDR3 DNA follows: TGTGCCAGCAGTTCAGGGACCGGGGAGCTGTTTTTT. This chain uses TRBV6-5 with TRBJ2-2; perhaps TRBD1 as D (5 bases). Germline V lookup: CDR1 MNHEY, CDR2 SVGAGI. The germline V and J ends were trimmed by 4 bases and 5 bases, with 5 bases remaining between them. The CDR3 sequence is 12 residues long.

The chain links TRBV7-2 to TRBJ2-1, with 7 positions matching TRBD1. The length of the CDR3 is 14 residues. Germline CDR1 reads SGHTA; CDR2 reads FQGNSA. J was trimmed by 5 bases and V by 4 bases; bases with no gene match: 5. Here the CDR3 DNA reads TGTGCCAGCAGCTGGGGGACAGCTAACAATGAGCAGTTCTTC. Protein product: CASSWGTANNEQFF.

V is TRBV11-2 and J is TRBJ2-5; 11 nucleotides align to TRBD1. CDR1 is SGHAT and CDR2 is FQNNGV in the germline V gene. J lost 2 bases, V lost 3 bases, and 5 bases had no gene match. This CDR3 has 16 residues. The DNA of the CDR3 is TGTGCCAGCAGCTTTACCGGGACAGGGGGACAAGAGACCCAGTACTTC. The encoded protein is CASSFTGTGGQETQYF.

The chain links TRBV10-2 to TRBJ2-1; 11 bases are shared with TRBD2. This CDR3 spans 14 amino acids. Germline assignment: CDR1 WSHSY and CDR2 SAAADI. V lost 8 bases to trimming and J lost 4 bases; unmatched junction nucleotides: 4. The CDR3 DNA sequence: TGCGCCAGCGCCGGGACTAGCGGATACAATGAGCAGTTCTTC. Its translation: CASAGTSGYNEQFF.

The genes are TRBV7-6 and TRBJ2-4; D unresolved. CDR1 is SGHVS and CDR2 is FNYEAQ in the germline V gene. V shed 1 base and J shed 4 bases, with 5 bases lying between them. The CDR3 loop spans 13 amino acids. This chain's CDR3 is CASSLGVKNIQYF. The CDR3 coding sequence is TGTGCCAGCAGCTTAGGAGTAAAAAACATTCAGTACTTC.

This chain connects TRBV29-1 to TRBJ1-2; possibly TRBD1 for D (6 bases). The CDR3 spans 15 residues. The germline V gene encodes CDR1 SQVTM and CDR2 ANQGSEA. Trimming removed 5 bases at V and 4 bases at J, with 20 bases between. The CDR3 DNA follows: TGCAGCGTTAAGAAGAGCAGGGGTTCCCTCTATGGCTACACCTTC. It codes for CSVKKSRGSLYGYTF.

V gene TRBV9 combines with J gene TRBJ2-7; no definite D call. The CDR3 is 15 residues long. From germline, CDR1 is SGDLS and CDR2 YYNGEE. With 0 bases removed from V and 3 bases from J, the gap between germline ends came to 13 bases. CDR3 DNA: TGTGCCAGCAGCGTAGATCCCACTGGTGGCTACGAGCAGTACTTC. It encodes CASSVDPTGGYEQYF.

This sequence joins TRBV3-1 (or the pseudogene TRBV3-2) and TRBJ2-7, with D possibly matching TRBD2 (7 bases). V lost 0 bases and J lost 5, with 20 bases in between. Germline values: CDR1 LGHDT, CDR2 YNNKEL (reference sequence). This CDR3 region has 17 residues. CDR3 coding DNA: TGTGCCAGCAGCCAAGAGGGGGGGGCGCGAGAGTACCACGAGCAGTACTTC. It specifies CASSQEGGAREYHEQYF.

The CDR3: CSAVHSNEQFF. As DNA, the CDR3 is TGCAGTGCTGTACACAGCAATGAGCAGTTCTTC. V and J are TRBV20-1 and TRBJ2-1; D is uncertain. Germline V CDR1 and CDR2: DFQATT, SNEGSKA (reference sequence). This CDR3 has 11 amino acids. V was pared by 5 bases and J by 6 bases, with 8 bases between.

The chain combines TRBV5-1 with TRBJ2-1; TRBD1 is a possible D gene (6 bases). Germline lookup yields CDR1 SGHRS and CDR2 YFSETQ. The CDR3 runs 13 residues. V lost 0 bases and J lost 9, with 10 bases in between. The CDR3 nucleotides read TGCGCCAGCAGCTTGGAACAGGGCACTGAGCAGTTCTTC. Protein sequence: CASSLEQGTEQFF.

The chain joins TRBV4-2 to TRBJ2-5; 9 bases agree with TRBD2. With V trimmed by 6 bases and J by 5 bases, 10 bases remained unmatched. Germline values: CDR1 LGHNA, CDR2 YNFKEQ. There are 15 residues in the CDR3. The CDR3 nucleotides read TGTGCCAGCAGTCTAGAAGCGGGGGGTGTGGAGACCCAGTACTTC. Amino acid sequence: CASSLEAGGVETQYF.

The V and J genes are TRBV2 and TRBJ2-1, with 10 positions matching TRBD2. CDR1 and CDR2 (germline): SNHLY, FYNNEI. The CDR3 consists of 15 residues. After removal of 4 bases from V and 7 bases from J, the junction contained 7 bases not matched to a gene. CDR3: CASSAQSGGVNEQFF. CDR3 sequence (DNA): TGTGCCAGCAGTGCTCAAAGCGGGGGGGTGAATGAGCAGTTCTTC.

The rearrangement uses TRBV10-3 and TRBJ2-2; the D is unclear. The CDR3 contains 16 residues. V dropped 2 bases and J dropped 4 bases, with 14 bases sitting between them. CDR1 is ENHRY, CDR2 SYGVKD, per germline. The CDR3 region has the DNA TGTGCCATCAGTGAGCGGTCGAACCTGCTCACCGGGGAGCTGTTTTTT. It translates to CAISERSNLLTGELFF.

This clone was seen a single time. The rearrangement links TRBV14 to TRBJ1-2; TRBD1 matches 7 bases. There are 13 residues in the CDR3. CDR1 SGHDN and CDR2 FVKESK come from the germline V gene. Trimming took 5 bases from V and 6 from J; bases not matched to a gene: 6. CDR3 loop: CASSSGQVDGYTF. The CDR3, as DNA: TGTGCCAGCAGCTCCGGACAGGTGGATGGCTACACCTTC.

This clone occurred once. This chain uses TRBV2 with TRBJ2-3; 14 bases map to TRBD2. Germline V lookup: CDR1 SNHLY, CDR2 FYNNEI. The CDR3 extends over 16 amino acids. Germline trimming cut 6 bases from V and 5 bases from J; bases unmatched to any gene: 7. The CDR3 DNA follows: TGTGCCAGCAGAAGACTAGCGGGGGGGCAAGGAGATACGCAGTATTTT. Translating gives CASRRLAGGQGDTQYF.

The rearrangement uses TRBV3-1 (or the pseudogene TRBV3-2) and TRBJ1-6; tentatively, D is TRBD1 (5 bases). This CDR3 spans 17 amino acids. Germline CDR1 LGHDT, CDR2 YNNKEL (reference sequence). Trimming took 3 bases from V and 7 from J, leaving 19 bases between them. This CDR3 is CASSHPPGAGWNSPLHF. The CDR3 DNA reads TGTGCCAGCAGCCACCCACCTGGGGCAGGGTGGAATTCACCCCTCCACTTT.

The rearrangement links TRBV2 to TRBJ1-2; D is unclear. The germline gives CDR1 SNHLY, CDR2 FYNNEI. The CDR3 runs to 14 residues. V was pared by 0 bases and J by 3 bases, with 8 bases between. CDR3 amino acids: CASSEARGYYGYTF. The CDR3 DNA reads as TGTGCCAGCAGTGAAGCGCGAGGGTACTATGGCTACACCTTC.

The chain links TRBV23-1 to TRBJ1-6, with 7 bases that match TRBD1. TRBV23-1 is given ORF status, its function remaining uncertain. This CDR3 spans 16 amino acids. The ends lost 2 bases at V and 5 bases at J; junction bases unmatched: 6. The CDR3 sequence is CASSQRRQGNNSPLHF. The CDR3, as DNA: TGCGCCAGCAGTCAAAGGCGACAGGGAAATAATTCACCCCTCCACTTT.

This clone was detected only once. DNA for the CDR3: TGTGCCAGCAGCTCCGCCGGGGGGCAGAAAGGTCAGCCCCAGCATTTT. This codes for CASSSAGGQKGQPQHF. The chain couples TRBV28 to TRBJ1-5; D is possibly TRBD1 (6 bases). Germline lookup yields CDR1 MDHEN and CDR2 SYDVKM. CDR3 length equals 16 residues. Deletions cut 6 bases from V and 6 bases from J, with 21 bases between.